A single sample is the source of the 12 T cell receptor beta chains below, sequenced in a study of T cells in Graves' hyperthyroidism and ophthalmopathy. What was amplified from RNA transcripts were TCR beta CDR3 regions. A first-round RT-PCR of the TCR CDR3 used the HTBI primer set. From the multiplex PCR reads, TCRdb called clonotypes with MiXCR, one entry per CDR3 protein. The sample holds 610,000 or so distinct CDR3 sequences, roughly 50% seen once. The sequenced sample consisted of peripheral blood or thyroid tissue (not recorded which). Source of these receptors: a woman younger than 35 with Graves' hyperthyroidism.

The genes are TRBV12-3 or TRBV12-4 and TRBJ2-2; 8 bases are shared with TRBD1. CDR3 length: 20 amino acids. The V gene end was trimmed by 4 bases and the J gene end by 0 bases; junction bases not matched to a gene: 16. In nucleotides, the CDR3 is TGTGCCAGCAGTTACCGGGCAGGGGGCCGGCTAGCATCGAACACCGGGGAGCTGTTTTTT. It yields the protein CASSYRAGGRLASNTGELFF.

The chain is built from TRBV5-4 and TRBJ1-3; no firm D call. There are 12 residues in the CDR3. The germline V gene has CDR1 SGHNT and CDR2 YYREEE (reference sequence). Trimming pared 1 base from V and 7 bases from J, leaving 6 bases between. The CDR3, as DNA: TGTGCCAGCAGCTTGCGGACGAACACCATATATTTT. Its translation is CASSLRTNTIYF.

On this clonotype itself: Given a much more abundant clone one base away, this may be a read error. The V gene is TRBV10-3, the J gene TRBJ1-3, with D maybe TRBD1 (6 bases). V was trimmed by 5 bases and J by 4 bases, leaving 21 bases between them. Germline CDR1 ENHRY, CDR2 SYGVKD. The CDR3 runs 17 residues. CDR3 protein: CAISYSWGRNTGNTIYF. The CDR3 coding sequence is TGTGCCATCAGTTACTCCTGGGGGCGTAATACGGGAAACACCATATATTTT.

In its sample, this clonotype was seen many times. The chain couples TRBV29-1 to TRBJ2-2; no clear D gene. With 1 base removed from V and 7 bases from J, the gap between germline ends came to 13 bases. The CDR3 runs to 14 residues. Germline CDR1 reads SQVTM; CDR2 reads ANQGSEA. DNA for the CDR3: TGCAGCGTTGAAGTGACGGCGGCCGGCGGGGAGCTGTTTTTT. It specifies CSVEVTAAGGELFF.

The DNA for the CDR3 is TGCAGCGTTAGACTAGCGGAATTGGACACTGAAGCTTTCTTT. It is translated as CSVRLAELDTEAFF. The chain uses TRBV29-1 and TRBJ1-1; D gene unclear. The germline CDR1 and CDR2 sequences are SQVTM and ANQGSEA. The CDR3 contains 14 residues. Trimming left V 5 bases short and J 3 bases short, with 16 bases between.

The gene calls are TRBV29-1 and TRBJ2-1; tentative D call: TRBD1 (11 bases). The V gene lost 4 bases and the J gene lost 4 bases, with 32 bases spanning the gap. Germline V gene sequence: CDR1 SQVTM, CDR2 ANQGSEA. The CDR3 consists of 20 residues. CDR3 DNA sequence: TGCAGCGTTGTTGGACAGGGGGCTGGGGCTAGCGGGAGCTTTTACAATGAGCAGTTCTTC. Amino acid sequence: CSVVGQGAGASGSFYNEQFF.

The V gene is TRBV29-1, the J gene TRBJ2-2, with D possibly being TRBD2 (6 bases). Germline CDR1 is SQVTM and CDR2 is ANQGSEA. The CDR3 totals 14 residues. The V and J ends lost 3 bases and 3 bases respectively, with 11 bases between them. The CDR3 coding sequence is TGCAGCGTTGATAGGCCGGGGGACACCGGGGAGCTGTTTTTT. Translation: CSVDRPGDTGELFF.

Many counts were recorded for this clonotype. The chain is built from TRBV5-1 and TRBJ2-2, with 8 bases matching TRBD1. The CDR3 contains 16 residues. V was clipped by 5 bases and J by 1 base; unmatched bases: 7. CDR1 is SGHRS, CDR2 YFSETQ, per germline. CDR3 protein: CASRRYRGRNTGELFF. The CDR3 nucleotides are TGCGCCAGCAGACGATACAGGGGGAGGAACACCGGGGAGCTGTTTTTT.

This rearrangement joins TRBV29-1 to TRBJ1-6; D not resolved. With 1 base removed from V and 6 bases from J, the gap between germline ends came to 4 bases. CDR3 length equals 12 residues. In germline, CDR1 is SQVTM, CDR2 ANQGSEA. CDR3 region: CSVEGGNSPLHF. CDR3 bases: TGCAGCGTTGAAGGGGGTAATTCACCCCTCCACTTT.

In this sample, this clonotype turned up once. The chain uses TRBV7-8 and TRBJ1-4; D is possibly TRBD1 (6 bases). The CDR3 is made up of 14 amino acids. The V and J ends lost 4 bases and 7 bases respectively, with 13 bases between them. Germline-derived CDR1 and CDR2 are SGHVS and FQNEAQ. CDR3 sequence: CASSSEGGAEKLFF. In DNA, the CDR3 is TGTGCCAGCAGCTCGGAAGGGGGGGCTGAAAAACTGTTTTTT.

This clonotype was observed once. The V call is TRBV6-1, the J call TRBJ1-5; D possibly corresponds to TRBD1 (6 bases). Per the germline V gene, CDR1 is MNHNS and CDR2 is SASEGT. The ends were cut back, 7 bases at V and 5 bases at J, with 27 bases in the middle. There are 18 residues in the CDR3. The CDR3 region has the DNA TGTGCCAGCAAAGCCGGGACACAGGCCTACGAGCAGTATCAGCCCCAGCATTTT. As protein: CASKAGTQAYEQYQPQHF.

This rearrangement joins TRBV2 to TRBJ1-2; D ambiguous. V dropped 3 bases and J dropped 0 bases, with 20 bases sitting between them. CDR3 size: 18 residues. Germline V lookup: CDR1 SNHLY, CDR2 FYNNEI. CDR3 DNA: TGTGCCAGCAGTGATGGTAGCGGGAGGGCGGGAGCTAACTATGGCTACACCTTC. As protein: CASSDGSGRAGANYGYTF.